Given below is one TCR beta chain in context. Its antigen is unidentified. TCR beta CDR3 regions were amplified from RNA. The HTBI primer set served for first-round RT-PCR of the TCR CDR3. A single record per CDR3 protein comes from TCRdb applying MiXCR to the multiplex PCR reads. The sample holds hundreds of thousands of distinct CDR3 sequences; under 15% are singletons and the top ten take 9.2%. The data belong to a study of T cells in Graves' hyperthyroidism and ophthalmopathy. Study-level results: The model's output predicted ophthalmopathy at a median of roughly seven months prior to onset.

V lost 0 bases and J lost 8, with 9 bases in between. Germline CDR1 and CDR2: SGHKS and YYEKEE (reference sequence). The CDR3 sequence is 13 residues long. Patients between 18 and 65 years old had hyperthyroidism, newly diagnosed and lasting under 2 months. The specimen sequenced was blood. V is TRBV5-5 and J is TRBJ1-3; D unclear. The clonotype comes from a woman aged 18-35 years with Graves' hyperthyroidism. CDR3 amino acids: CASSLGSVDTIYF. The CDR3 nucleotides are TGTGCCAGCAGCTTGGGGAGTGTAGACACCATATATTTT.